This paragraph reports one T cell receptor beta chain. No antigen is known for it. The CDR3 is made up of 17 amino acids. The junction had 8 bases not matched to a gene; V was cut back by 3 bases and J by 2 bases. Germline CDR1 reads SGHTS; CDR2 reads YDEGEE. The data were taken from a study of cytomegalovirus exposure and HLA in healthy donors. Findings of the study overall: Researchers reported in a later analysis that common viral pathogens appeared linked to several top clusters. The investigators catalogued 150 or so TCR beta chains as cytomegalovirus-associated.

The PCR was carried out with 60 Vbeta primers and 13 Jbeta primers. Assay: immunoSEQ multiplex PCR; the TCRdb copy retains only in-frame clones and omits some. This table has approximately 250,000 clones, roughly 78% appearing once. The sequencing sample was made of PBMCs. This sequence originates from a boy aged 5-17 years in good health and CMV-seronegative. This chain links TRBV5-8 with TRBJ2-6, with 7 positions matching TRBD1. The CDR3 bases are TGTGCCAGCAGCTGGGACAGTTCCAGAGCTGGGGCCAACGTCCTGACTTTC. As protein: CASSWDSSRAGANVLTF.